Below, one T cell receptor (beta chain) is given with its context. The table lists this clone with a few counts. Its antigen remains undetermined. No much larger clone is present one base from it, and per-base qualities are unavailable. All of the isolated RNA was reverse transcribed with the High Capacity cDNA Reverse Transcription Kit, so expressed TCRB transcripts were sequenced. Deep immunoSEQ sequencing was performed on naive, central memory and regulatory T cell samples, with an average of about 3.6 million total reads per sample. Sorted cells were lysed in RLT buffer, and RNA was extracted using DNase-treated RNeasy Micro or Mini kits according to cell number. To prevent cross-contamination, every cell subset was processed on its own, while patient and healthy donor samples were processed together. Using the immunoSEQ multiplex PCR, TCRB sequences were amplified from cDNA into 87-bp fragments spanning the CDR3 region. The amplicons were sequenced using the Illumina HiSeq platform. Turning to the authors' computational methods: PCR bias was corrected computationally using synthetic template baselines, and reads within Hamming distance 2 were collapsed, with unmergeable singletons discarded. Reads were aligned to IMGT to assign V, D and J genes, CDR3 length, and insertions or deletions at six rearrangement sites. Within each subset, clonotype counts were normalized to sorted cell number, and only after that were true diversity and Gini coefficients computed with the tcR R package. The overlap coefficient, calculated on TCRB nucleotide sequences, was used to quantify repertoire sharing. TCRdb carries this immuneACCESS record with in-frame sequences only. Its versions omit some clonotypes, under half of them owing to an unresolved V gene in the studies checked, with the rest unexplained. The V and J calls and the clone size are those of that table, but D and trimming were determined from the DNA. The sample table contains roughly 180,000 clones; only one count was recorded for roughly 8% of them. The ten largest clones take up approximately 1% of the sample.

The data were taken from a study of beta chain features in type 1 diabetes (dated by TCRdb to about 2018). About the study as a whole: Patients and healthy donors did not differ in mean age, gender distribution, total cell number or subset yield. Whereas all 28 donors provided naive and central memory subsets, regulatory and stem cell-like memory subsets were isolated from just 8 patients and roughly 8 healthy donors. In the study, TCRB repertoires of sorted circulating CD4+ T cell subsets from recently diagnosed type 1 diabetes patients were compared with those of matched healthy donors. A total of about 100,000,000 sorted cells were examined across all samples, and RNA yield correlated strongly with the number of cells per subset. General study outcomes and caveats: Patients with type 1 diabetes made fewer insertions and deleted more nucleotides at VDJ recombination sites, implying thymic rearrangement abnormalities. PCR may preferentially amplify shorter templates, but because patient and control samples were amplified and corrected together, any resulting skew would affect both groups equally. Because cDNA was sequenced instead of genomic DNA, highly expressing activated cells could be over-represented, though the groups showed no difference in activation or CD3 levels. HLA sub-analyses involved small numbers of individuals, so any influence of HLA type on TCRB rearrangement remained unresolved. Type 1 diabetes patients showed a moderate but significant shortening of TCRB CDR3 length in all four CD4+ subsets. The naive, central memory and regulatory TCRB repertoires appeared to resemble one another more closely among patients than among healthy donors.

CDR1 LNHDA and CDR2 SQIVND were looked up in the germline V gene (reference sequence). The junction carries 8 bases between V and J, which are trimmed by 3 bases and 0 bases respectively. Spanning cysteine to phenylalanine, the CDR3 consists of 15 amino acids. This entry keeps only the CDR3 DNA: 45 bases, framed from base 1. Each donor gave one peripheral blood draw, averaging about 100 mL, which was collected into heparinised tubes. Using a panel that included CD45RO, CCR7, CD25, CD127, CD95 and CD27, naive, central memory, regulatory and stem cell-like memory CD4+ T cells were sorted on a BD FACSAria II. A purity above 95% was achieved for all sorted populations. PBMCs were separated immediately by Lymphoprep density gradient centrifugation and were stained directly, without being cultured. So that batch effects would be minimized, each experiment stained and sorted samples in pairs, pairing one healthy donor with one patient.

The specimen was central memory CD4+ T cells from blood. The V and J segments used are TRBV19 and TRBJ2-2; the D gene is not confidently resolved. The origin of this receptor is a woman between 40 and 55 years old with type 1 diabetes. The nucleotide sequence is TGTGCCAGTAGTATGGCACATACGAACACCGGGGAGCTGTTTTTT. It encodes CASSMAHTNTGELFF.